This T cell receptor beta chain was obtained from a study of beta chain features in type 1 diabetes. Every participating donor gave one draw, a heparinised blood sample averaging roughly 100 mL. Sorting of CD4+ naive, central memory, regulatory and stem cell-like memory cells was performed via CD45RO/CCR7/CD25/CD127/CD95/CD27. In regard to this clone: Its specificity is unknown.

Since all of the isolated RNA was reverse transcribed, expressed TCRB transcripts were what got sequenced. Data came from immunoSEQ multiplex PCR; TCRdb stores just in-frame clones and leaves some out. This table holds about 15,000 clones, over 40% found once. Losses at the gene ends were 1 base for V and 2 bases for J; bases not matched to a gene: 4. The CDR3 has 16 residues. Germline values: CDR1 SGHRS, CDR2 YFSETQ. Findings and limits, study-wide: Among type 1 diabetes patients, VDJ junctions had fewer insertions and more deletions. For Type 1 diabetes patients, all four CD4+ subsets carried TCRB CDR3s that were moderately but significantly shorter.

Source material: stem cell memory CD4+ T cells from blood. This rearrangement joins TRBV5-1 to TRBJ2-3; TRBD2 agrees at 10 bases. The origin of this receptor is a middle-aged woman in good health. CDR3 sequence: CASSLSAGGPTDTQYF. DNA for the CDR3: TGCGCCAGCAGCTTGTCAGCGGGGGGGCCCACAGATACGCAGTATTTT.